A selection of T cell receptor beta chains follows, all from one sample in a study of identical twins. TCRdb re-called the 5' RACE reads with MiXCR, one entry per CDR3 protein. The profile shows around 490,000 distinct CDR3 sequences, roughly an eighth of them singletons. The same specimen was also included in a second study, on yellow fever vaccine responses in identical twins.

Sample: CD4+ T cells sorted from blood. These receptors came from a woman between 18 and 29 years old in good health. CDR3s leave out the opening cysteine and the closing phenylalanine or tryptophan. Each record gives: clone size, V gene, CDR3 protein. Clone size is not always given. Where it is, it says once, few, many or a class for expanded clones.

clone size: .
V gene: TRBV5-1
CDR3 protein: ASRDRAISTDTQY

clone size: few
V gene: TRBV2
CDR3 protein: ASSDVGTPISYEQY

clone size: .
V gene: TRBV5-1
CDR3 protein: ASKISETGELF

clone size: .
V gene: TRBV5-5
CDR3 protein: ASSLTPSGANVLT

clone size: .
V gene: TRBV19
CDR3 protein: ASSIPGVQDSNQPQH

clone size: few
V gene: TRBV12-3/TRBV12-4
CDR3 protein: ASSDRGQSEQY

clone size: .
V gene: TRBV5-5
CDR3 protein: ASSAQGGSYNEQF

clone size: many
V gene: TRBV6-2/TRBV6-3
CDR3 protein: ASSSRDSYNEQF

clone size: few
V gene: TRBV4-2
CDR3 protein: ASSQGLAPLLAKNIQY

clone size: few
V gene: TRBV15
CDR3 protein: ATSRDNRRAETQY

clone size: .
V gene: TRBV20-1
CDR3 protein: SARSASGRTDTQY

clone size: few
V gene: TRBV6-4
CDR3 protein: ASTLERLRGDTQY

clone size: few
V gene: TRBV2
CDR3 protein: ASSEWSTDTQY

clone size: .
V gene: TRBV6-2/TRBV6-3
CDR3 protein: ASRLDGNEGEAF

clone size: .
V gene: TRBV27
CDR3 protein: ASTKSLGTYNEQF

clone size: .
V gene: TRBV20-1
CDR3 protein: SASRSVGQPQH

clone size: few
V gene: TRBV7-2
CDR3 protein: ASSIGGSTPISYEQY

clone size: few
V gene: TRBV12-3/TRBV12-4
CDR3 protein: ASSPSSNTGELF

clone size: .
V gene: TRBV20-1
CDR3 protein: SASPVPRAKNIQY

clone size: few
V gene: TRBV27
CDR3 protein: ASSLTWKGNTIY

clone size: few
V gene: TRBV6-1
CDR3 protein: ASSTRTGVVDEQY

clone size: few
V gene: TRBV7-7
CDR3 protein: ASSFRLAGGYEQY

clone size: few
V gene: TRBV20-1
CDR3 protein: SASPSPYTYEQY

clone size: few
V gene: TRBV12-3/TRBV12-4
CDR3 protein: ASSRRGANAQETQY

clone size: .
V gene: TRBV6-1
CDR3 protein: ASKLGTGVFTGELF

clone size: few
V gene: TRBV6-5
CDR3 protein: ASSYGGGTHNEQF

clone size: once
V gene: TRBV3-1
CDR3 protein: ASSQVSGRAPTDTQY

clone size: few
V gene: TRBV7-6
CDR3 protein: ASSQSALGAAWFGEQF

clone size: .
V gene: TRBV7-9
CDR3 protein: ASSLGSDIYQETQY

clone size: .
V gene: TRBV7-3
CDR3 protein: ASSLSGGYRDTEVF

clone size: once
V gene: TRBV15
CDR3 protein: ATSRGSRANEQF

clone size: few
V gene: TRBV7-2
CDR3 protein: ASSSLVADTQY

clone size: .
V gene: TRBV19
CDR3 protein: ASSIGWGATGELF

clone size: .
V gene: TRBV19
CDR3 protein: ASSIARSYEQY

clone size: many
V gene: TRBV12-3/TRBV12-4
CDR3 protein: ASSVRGGTEAF

clone size: many
V gene: TRBV20-1
CDR3 protein: SATSTGGHLVF

clone size: few
V gene: TRBV7-9
CDR3 protein: ASSLDEGSQY

clone size: .
V gene: TRBV4-1
CDR3 protein: ASSPRLGLGGELF

clone size: .
V gene: TRBV12-5
CDR3 protein: ASGSRTAQQF